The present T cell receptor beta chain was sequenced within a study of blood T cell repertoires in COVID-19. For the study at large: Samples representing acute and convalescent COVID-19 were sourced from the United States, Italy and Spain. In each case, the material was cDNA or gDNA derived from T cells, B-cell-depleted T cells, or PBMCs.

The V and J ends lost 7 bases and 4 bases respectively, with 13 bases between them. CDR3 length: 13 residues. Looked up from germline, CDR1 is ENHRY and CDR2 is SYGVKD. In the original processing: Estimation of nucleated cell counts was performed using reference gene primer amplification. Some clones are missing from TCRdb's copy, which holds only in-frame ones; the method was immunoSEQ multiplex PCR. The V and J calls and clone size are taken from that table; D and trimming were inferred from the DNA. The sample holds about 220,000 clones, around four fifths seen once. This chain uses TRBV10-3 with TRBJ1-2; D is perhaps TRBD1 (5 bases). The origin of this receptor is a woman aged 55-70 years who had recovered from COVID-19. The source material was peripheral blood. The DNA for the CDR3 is TGTGCCATCACCGGGGGGGAGGTCTATGGCTACACCTTC. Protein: CAITGGEVYGYTF.